This T cell receptor (beta chain) emerged from a study of T cell responses to AZD1222 COVID-19 vaccine. Study results and limitations: Targets within unmutated variant regions were reportedly found for nearly half of spike-specific TCRs. Regions 160-218 and 743-854 held dominance among vaccine-associated CD4 TCRs, which spanned spike. The donors showed a predominance of white British ancestry and of females, with possible underestimation of clonal diversity.

Details on this clone: Antigen: not known.

The repertoire was sequenced with immunoSEQ multiplex PCR; TCRdb's copy has only in-frame clones and lacks some. The sample has 180,000 or so clones; about 93% are singletons. Germline V gene data show CDR1 as MDHEN and CDR2 as SYDVKM. The ends lost 6 bases at V and 4 bases at J; junction bases unmatched: 9. This CDR3 region has 15 residues. The chain employs TRBV28 and TRBJ1-5, with 7 bases matching TRBD1. This TCR derives from an adult who received the AZD1222 COVID-19 vaccine. Material: peripheral blood, obtained 28 days after the second AZD1222 dose. The CDR3 nucleotides read TGTGCCAGCAGCCATGGACAGGTTCGGAATCAGCCCCAGCATTTT. Translation: CASSHGQVRNQPQHF.